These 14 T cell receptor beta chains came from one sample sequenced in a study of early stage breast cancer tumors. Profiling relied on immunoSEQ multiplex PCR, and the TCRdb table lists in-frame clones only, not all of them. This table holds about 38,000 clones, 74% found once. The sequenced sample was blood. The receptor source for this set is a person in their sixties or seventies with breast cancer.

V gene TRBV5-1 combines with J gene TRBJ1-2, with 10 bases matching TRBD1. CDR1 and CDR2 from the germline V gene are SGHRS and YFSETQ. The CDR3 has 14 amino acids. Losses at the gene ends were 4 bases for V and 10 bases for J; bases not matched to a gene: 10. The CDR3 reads CASSGTGQGVVYTF. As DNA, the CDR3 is TGCGCCAGCAGCGGTACAGGACAGGGGGTTGTCTACACCTTC. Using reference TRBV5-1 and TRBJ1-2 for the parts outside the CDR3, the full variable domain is KAGVTQTPRYLIKTRGQQVTLSCSPISGHRSVSWYQQTPGQGLQFLFEYFSETQRNKGNFPGRFSGRQFSNSRSEMNVSTLELGDSALYLCASSGTGQGVVYTFGSGTRLTVV.

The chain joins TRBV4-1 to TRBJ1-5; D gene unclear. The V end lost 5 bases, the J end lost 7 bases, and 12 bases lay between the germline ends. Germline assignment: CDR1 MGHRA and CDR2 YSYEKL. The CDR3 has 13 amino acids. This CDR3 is CASSFRTAQPQHF. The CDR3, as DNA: TGCGCCAGCAGCTTTAGGACGGCGCAGCCCCAGCATTTT.

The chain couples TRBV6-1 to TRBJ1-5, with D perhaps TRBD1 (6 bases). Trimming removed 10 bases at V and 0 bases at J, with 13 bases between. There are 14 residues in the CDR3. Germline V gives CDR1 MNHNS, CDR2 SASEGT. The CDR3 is CAIDSRGSNQPQHF. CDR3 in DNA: TGTGCCATCGATTCCAGGGGTAGCAATCAGCCCCAGCATTTT.

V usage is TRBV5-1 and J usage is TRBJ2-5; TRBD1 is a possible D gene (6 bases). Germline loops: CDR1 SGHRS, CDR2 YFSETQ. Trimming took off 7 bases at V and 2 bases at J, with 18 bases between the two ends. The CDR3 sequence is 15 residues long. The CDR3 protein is CASYRVQGGQETQYF. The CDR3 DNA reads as TGCGCCAGCTACCGAGTTCAAGGGGGACAAGAGACCCAGTACTTC.

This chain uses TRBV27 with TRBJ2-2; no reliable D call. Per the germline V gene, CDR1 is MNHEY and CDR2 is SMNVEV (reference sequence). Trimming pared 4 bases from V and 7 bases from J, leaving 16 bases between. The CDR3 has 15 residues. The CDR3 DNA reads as TGTGCCAGCAGTTCTTCCGGCCTCATAGGCGGGGAGCTGTTTTTT. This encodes CASSSSGLIGGELFF.

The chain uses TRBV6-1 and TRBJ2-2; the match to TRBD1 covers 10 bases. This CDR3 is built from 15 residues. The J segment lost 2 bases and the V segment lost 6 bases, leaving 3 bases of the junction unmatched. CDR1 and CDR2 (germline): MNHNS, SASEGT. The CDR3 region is CASRGTGANTGELFF. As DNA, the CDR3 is TGTGCCAGCAGGGGGACAGGGGCAAACACCGGGGAGCTGTTTTTT.

CDR3 loop: CASSRKAGNYGYTF. CDR3 bases: TGTGCCAGCAGTCGAAAGGCGGGGAACTATGGCTACACCTTC. The rearrangement joins TRBV5-4 to TRBJ1-2, with unresolved D. This CDR3 has 14 amino acids. Germline V gives CDR1 SGHNT, CDR2 YYREEE (reference sequence). The V and J ends lost 5 bases and 2 bases respectively, with 13 bases between them.

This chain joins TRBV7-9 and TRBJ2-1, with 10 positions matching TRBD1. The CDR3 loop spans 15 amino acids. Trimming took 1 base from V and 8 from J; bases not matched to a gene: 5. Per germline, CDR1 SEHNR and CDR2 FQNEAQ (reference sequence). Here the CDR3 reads CASSLGGQGRDEQFF. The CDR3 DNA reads TGTGCCAGCAGCTTAGGGGGACAGGGGAGGGATGAGCAGTTCTTC.

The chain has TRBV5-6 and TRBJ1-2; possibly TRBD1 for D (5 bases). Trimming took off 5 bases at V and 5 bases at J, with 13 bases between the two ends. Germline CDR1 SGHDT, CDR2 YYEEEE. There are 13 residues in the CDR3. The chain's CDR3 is CASSPGTGYGYTF. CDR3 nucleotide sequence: TGTGCCAGCAGTCCCGGGACGGGTTATGGCTACACCTTC.

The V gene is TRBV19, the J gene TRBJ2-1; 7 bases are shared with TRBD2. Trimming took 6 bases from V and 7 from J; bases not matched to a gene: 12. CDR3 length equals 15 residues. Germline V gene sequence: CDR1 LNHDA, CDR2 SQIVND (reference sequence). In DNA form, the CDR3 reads TGTGCCAGTAGGCCGTGGGGGGGTGGCAGGAATGAGCAGTTCTTC. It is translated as CASRPWGGGRNEQFF.

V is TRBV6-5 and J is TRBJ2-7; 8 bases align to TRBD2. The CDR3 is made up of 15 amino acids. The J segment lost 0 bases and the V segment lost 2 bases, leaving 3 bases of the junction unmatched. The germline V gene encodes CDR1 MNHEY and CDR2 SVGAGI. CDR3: CASSYAGTSSYEQYF. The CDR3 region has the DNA TGTGCCAGCAGTTACGCGGGGACTAGCTCCTACGAGCAGTACTTC.

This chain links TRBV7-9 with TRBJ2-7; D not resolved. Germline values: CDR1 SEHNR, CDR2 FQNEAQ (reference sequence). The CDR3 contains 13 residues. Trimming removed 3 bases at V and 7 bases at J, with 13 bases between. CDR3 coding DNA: TGTGCCAGCAGCTTCAGAGGAGTGGGGGAGCAGTACTTC. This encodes CASSFRGVGEQYF.

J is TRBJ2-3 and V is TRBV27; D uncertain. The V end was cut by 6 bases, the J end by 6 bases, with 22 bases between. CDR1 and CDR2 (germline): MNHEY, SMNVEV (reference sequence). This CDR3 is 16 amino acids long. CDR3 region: CASRRRMGNLRDTQYF. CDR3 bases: TGTGCCAGCAGACGTCGGATGGGGAACCTACGGGATACGCAGTATTTT.

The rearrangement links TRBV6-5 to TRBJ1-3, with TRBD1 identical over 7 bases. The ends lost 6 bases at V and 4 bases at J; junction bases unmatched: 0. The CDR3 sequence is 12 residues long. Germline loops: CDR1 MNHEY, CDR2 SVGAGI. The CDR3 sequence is CASRGQGNTIYF. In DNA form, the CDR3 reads TGTGCCAGCAGGGGACAGGGAAACACCATATATTTT.